The rows below give T cell receptor beta chains drawn from one sample of a study of regulatory and conventional T cells in RAG deficiency. Clones were read by immunoSEQ multiplex PCR, and TCRdb kept only the in-frame ones, dropping some. The table lists 45,000 or so clones, 70% to 90% of them singletons. The sample was also linked to a second study, of regulatory T cells.

Sequenced material: CD4+ effector T cells sorted from blood. Receptors originate from a human donor in good health. Each CDR3 is given with its conserved first and last residue. Each record gives: D gene, J gene, V gene, clone size, CDR3 protein, CDR3 DNA. D genes are given only for firm matches. Only part of the rows carry a size: once, few, many, or a class if the clone is expanded.

d_gene: TRBD2; j_gene: TRBJ2-7; v_gene: TRBV28; abundance: NA; CDR3aa: CASSFSGTSGYEQYF; CDR3nt: TGTGCCAGCAGTTTTAGTGGGACTAGCGGGTACGAGCAGTACTTC
d_gene: TRBD1; j_gene: TRBJ2-2; v_gene: TRBV5-1; abundance: NA; CDR3aa: CATMSQGANTGELFF; CDR3nt: TGCGCCACCATGTCTCAGGGGGCGAACACCGGGGAGCTGTTTTTT
d_gene: TRBD1; j_gene: TRBJ1-2; v_gene: TRBV18; abundance: NA; CDR3aa: CASSPSGGSFGYTF; CDR3nt: TGTGCCAGCTCACCATCAGGGGGCTCTTTTGGCTACACCTTC
d_gene: NA; j_gene: TRBJ1-1; v_gene: TRBV30; abundance: NA; CDR3aa: CAWGTGQKNTEAFF; CDR3nt: TGTGCCTGGGGCACCGGACAAAAAAACACTGAAGCTTTCTTT
d_gene: TRBD2; j_gene: TRBJ2-5; v_gene: TRBV7-3; abundance: NA; CDR3aa: CASSPTTSEGETQYF; CDR3nt: TGTGCCAGCAGCCCAACGACTAGCGAAGGGGAGACCCAGTACTTC
d_gene: NA; j_gene: TRBJ2-1; v_gene: TRBV19; abundance: NA; CDR3aa: CASSRRGSLDEQFF; CDR3nt: TGTGCCAGTAGCCGTAGAGGGAGCTTGGATGAGCAGTTCTTC
d_gene: NA; j_gene: TRBJ2-1; v_gene: TRBV11-2; abundance: NA; CDR3aa: CASSLDREGGEQFF; CDR3nt: TGTGCCAGCAGCTTAGATCGAGAGGGAGGCGAGCAGTTCTTC
d_gene: NA; j_gene: TRBJ2-7; v_gene: TRBV7-7; abundance: NA; CDR3aa: CASSSQGRPVAPKSSEQYF; CDR3nt: TGTGCTAGCAGCTCCCAAGGTAGGCCGGTTGCCCCTAAGTCCTCCGAGCAGTACTTC
d_gene: NA; j_gene: TRBJ1-5; v_gene: TRBV15; abundance: once; CDR3aa: CATSRERVGGRFQPQHF; CDR3nt: TGTGCCACCAGCAGAGAGAGGGTTGGTGGGCGTTTTCAGCCCCAGCATTTT
d_gene: NA; j_gene: TRBJ2-5; v_gene: TRBV6-6; abundance: NA; CDR3aa: CASSSASRAAQETQYF; CDR3nt: TGTGCCAGCAGCTCCGCCTCGAGGGCTGCACAAGAGACCCAATACTTC
d_gene: NA; j_gene: TRBJ1-2; v_gene: TRBV28; abundance: NA; CDR3aa: CASSLTVGAGPFYGYTF; CDR3nt: TGTGCCAGCAGTTTAACGGTGGGGGCAGGGCCCTTCTATGGCTACACCTTC
d_gene: TRBD1; j_gene: TRBJ1-1; v_gene: TRBV6-5; abundance: NA; CDR3aa: CASRRDRGDEAFF; CDR3nt: TGTGCCAGCAGGAGGGACAGGGGCGATGAAGCTTTCTTT
d_gene: NA; j_gene: TRBJ2-7; v_gene: TRBV5-3; abundance: NA; CDR3aa: CARSLVVPRPYEQYF; CDR3nt: TGTGCCAGAAGCTTGGTCGTACCAAGGCCCTACGAGCAGTACTTC
d_gene: NA; j_gene: TRBJ2-3; v_gene: TRBV18; abundance: NA; CDR3aa: CATTIQGDTQYF; CDR3nt: TGTGCCACCACGATACAAGGGGATACGCAGTATTTT
d_gene: TRBD1; j_gene: TRBJ1-2; v_gene: TRBV18; abundance: NA; CDR3aa: CASSPGTGDNYGYTF; CDR3nt: TGTGCCAGCTCACCAGGGACAGGTGATAACTATGGCTACACCTTC
d_gene: NA; j_gene: TRBJ1-5; v_gene: TRBV6-6; abundance: NA; CDR3aa: CASSERQRNQPQHF; CDR3nt: TGTGCCAGCAGCGAGAGACAGCGGAATCAGCCCCAGCATTTT
d_gene: TRBD2; j_gene: TRBJ2-7; v_gene: TRBV5-1; abundance: NA; CDR3aa: CASSNPVSGKVEQYF; CDR3nt: TGCGCCAGCAGCAATCCCGTTAGCGGGAAGGTCGAGCAGTACTTC
d_gene: NA; j_gene: TRBJ2-7; v_gene: TRBV5-1; abundance: NA; CDR3aa: CATRDTSSSYEQYF; CDR3nt: TGCGCCACCCGGGACACTTCGAGCTCCTACGAGCAGTACTTC
d_gene: NA; j_gene: TRBJ2-2; v_gene: TRBV28; abundance: NA; CDR3aa: CASSLTPEVFGNTGELFF; CDR3nt: TGTGCCAGCAGTTTAACGCCCGAGGTCTTTGGGAACACCGGGGAGCTGTTTTTT
d_gene: TRBD1; j_gene: TRBJ1-5; v_gene: TRBV30; abundance: NA; CDR3aa: CAWSVQGVGNQPQHF; CDR3nt: TGTGCCTGGAGTGTACAGGGGGTAGGCAATCAGCCCCAGCATTTT
d_gene: TRBD1; j_gene: TRBJ2-3; v_gene: TRBV19; abundance: NA; CDR3aa: CASSHGQGRSTDTQYF; CDR3nt: TGTGCCAGTAGTCACGGACAGGGGCGCAGCACAGATACGCAGTATTTT
d_gene: TRBD2; j_gene: TRBJ2-1; v_gene: TRBV10-1; abundance: NA; CDR3aa: CASSESAGGRNEQFF; CDR3nt: TGCGCCAGCAGTGAGTCGGCGGGGGGCCGCAATGAGCAGTTCTTC
d_gene: NA; j_gene: TRBJ2-7; v_gene: TRBV9; abundance: NA; CDR3aa: CASSVGSHPSSYEQYF; CDR3nt: TGTGCCAGCAGCGTAGGGTCACATCCGAGCTCCTACGAGCAGTACTTC
d_gene: TRBD1; j_gene: TRBJ2-7; v_gene: TRBV19; abundance: NA; CDR3aa: CASQAGTGRYEQYF; CDR3nt: TGTGCCAGTCAAGCCGGGACAGGGCGATACGAGCAGTACTTC
d_gene: NA; j_gene: TRBJ2-1; v_gene: TRBV9; abundance: NA; CDR3aa: CASTPSGKSYNEQFF; CDR3nt: TGTGCCAGCACCCCCTCGGGGAAGTCCTACAATGAGCAGTTCTTC
d_gene: NA; j_gene: TRBJ2-5; v_gene: TRBV30; abundance: NA; CDR3aa: CAWSRGHLVTQYF; CDR3nt: TGTGCCTGGAGTAGAGGCCACTTAGTGACCCAGTACTTC
d_gene: NA; j_gene: TRBJ1-3; v_gene: TRBV6-5; abundance: NA; CDR3aa: CASSKAGNTIYF; CDR3nt: TGTGCCAGTTCTAAGGCAGGAAACACCATATATTTT
d_gene: NA; j_gene: TRBJ2-4; v_gene: TRBV11-2; abundance: once; CDR3aa: CASSSFSGGAKNIQYF; CDR3nt: TGTGCCAGCAGCTCATTTAGCGGAGGAGCCAAAAACATTCAGTACTTC
d_gene: TRBD2; j_gene: TRBJ2-3; v_gene: TRBV7-9; abundance: NA; CDR3aa: CASSLSGRGDTQYF; CDR3nt: TGTGCCAGCAGCCTTAGCGGGAGAGGAGATACGCAGTATTTT
d_gene: NA; j_gene: TRBJ1-3; v_gene: TRBV11-3; abundance: NA; CDR3aa: CASSLTSGNTIYF; CDR3nt: TGTGCCAGCAGCTTAACCTCTGGAAACACCATATATTTT
d_gene: NA; j_gene: TRBJ1-2; v_gene: TRBV28; abundance: NA; CDR3aa: CASSPRGAGLGYGYTF; CDR3nt: TGTGCCAGCAGTCCCCGCGGGGCAGGGCTTGGCTATGGCTACACCTTC
d_gene: TRBD1; j_gene: TRBJ2-3; v_gene: TRBV12-5; abundance: NA; CDR3aa: CASYPGGPTDTQYF; CDR3nt: TGTGCTAGTTACCCAGGGGGACCCACAGATACGCAGTATTTT
d_gene: TRBD2; j_gene: TRBJ2-5; v_gene: TRBV11-3; abundance: NA; CDR3aa: CASSSQGGETQYF; CDR3nt: TGTGCCAGCAGCTCCCAGGGAGGGGAGACCCAGTACTTC
d_gene: TRBD1; j_gene: TRBJ2-7; v_gene: TRBV5-5; abundance: NA; CDR3aa: CASSWGTGARREQYF; CDR3nt: TGTGCCAGCAGCTGGGGGACAGGGGCCCGTCGTGAGCAGTACTTC
d_gene: NA; j_gene: TRBJ1-4; v_gene: TRBV2; abundance: once; CDR3aa: CASSDSGAATNEKLFF; CDR3nt: TGTGCCAGCAGTGATTCAGGGGCCGCAACTAATGAAAAACTGTTTTTT
d_gene: TRBD1; j_gene: TRBJ2-7; v_gene: TRBV6-5; abundance: NA; CDR3aa: CASSDRGYEQYF; CDR3nt: TGTGCCAGCAGTGACAGGGGATACGAGCAGTACTTC
d_gene: NA; j_gene: TRBJ1-1; v_gene: TRBV28; abundance: NA; CDR3aa: CASNGNTEAFF; CDR3nt: TGTGCCAGCAACGGGAACACTGAAGCTTTCTTT
d_gene: TRBD2; j_gene: TRBJ2-1; v_gene: TRBV7-3; abundance: NA; CDR3aa: CASSLKPAGGGEQFF; CDR3nt: TGTGCCAGCAGCTTAAAACCAGCGGGAGGGGGTGAGCAGTTCTTC
d_gene: NA; j_gene: TRBJ1-5; v_gene: TRBV21-1; abundance: NA; CDR3aa: CASSSHGSNQPQHF; CDR3nt: TGTGCCAGCAGCTCTCACGGTAGCAATCAGCCCCAGCATTTT
d_gene: NA; j_gene: TRBJ1-3; v_gene: TRBV7-6; abundance: NA; CDR3aa: CASSLAQGKGNTIYF; CDR3nt: TGTGCCAGCAGCTTAGCCCAGGGCAAAGGGAACACCATATATTTT
d_gene: NA; j_gene: TRBJ1-6; v_gene: TRBV6-1; abundance: NA; CDR3aa: CASTPPGSYNSPLHF; CDR3nt: TGTGCCAGCACTCCCCCGGGATCCTATAATTCACCCCTCCACTTT
d_gene: NA; j_gene: TRBJ1-3; v_gene: TRBV19; abundance: few; CDR3aa: CASRPPIRSGNTIYF; CDR3nt: TGTGCCAGTAGACCACCCATCCGGTCTGGAAACACCATATATTTT
d_gene: TRBD2; j_gene: TRBJ2-3; v_gene: TRBV7-9; abundance: NA; CDR3aa: CASSRGLAGGRTDTQYF; CDR3nt: TGTGCCAGCAGCCGAGGACTAGCGGGGGGGCGCACAGATACGCAGTATTTT
d_gene: TRBD1; j_gene: TRBJ2-1; v_gene: TRBV6-1; abundance: NA; CDR3aa: CASSGIKGARDEQFF; CDR3nt: TGTGCCAGCAGTGGAATTAAGGGGGCTCGGGATGAGCAGTTCTTC